This section outlines one T cell receptor (beta chain) sequence together with its context. Its antigen is still unknown. No base-level quality is on record; no much larger clone is a single base apart. The immunoSEQ Assay was the method used to sequence TCRbeta CDR3 regions. After extraction, genomic DNA underwent amplification by bias-controlled multiplex PCR, followed by high-throughput sequencing. Per the source publication's procedure: Collapsing and filtering of sequences were performed to quantify the absolute abundance of each unique TCRbeta CDR3 region. T cell fraction was estimated by normalization of TCRbeta template counts to usable DNA, with usable DNA being measured through amplification of reference genes present in all nucleated cells. Repertoire TCRs were annotated as SARS-CoV-2-specific by exact matching of V gene, CDR3 amino acid sequence and J gene to a known reactive TCR set. The reference SARS-CoV-2 TCR set was derived from MIRA and filtered for enrichment in COVID-19-positive ImmuneCODE repertoires, a step that removed public or cross-reactive TCRs. Using the MIRA antigens, annotated TCRs were further analysed by specific ORF or by position within an ORF. Breadth was defined as annotated unique rearrangements over total unique productive rearrangements; depth was the summed frequency of those rearrangements. Group comparisons of TCR breadth used two-sided Wilcoxon rank-sum tests. Drawn from immuneACCESS, this table holds only the in-frame rearrangements with V and J called that TCRdb kept. Clones are partly lost; checked studies trace under half to an unresolved V gene and leave the rest unexplained. V, J and clone size are those of that table, while D and trimming were read from the DNA. This sample is represented by roughly 400,000 clones; about nine tenths of them were singletons. The top ten clones comprise less than 4.5% of the sample.

The CDR3 runs 15 residues from the cysteine to the phenylalanine. The only DNA kept is the CDR3, 45 bases in frame from the first base. This specimen's treatment or condition label, interpreted: some 20 received Ad26.COV2.S at low or high dose, single or two shots; several received placebo; per-sample allocation not given. For vaccine and placebo recipients, the sequenced repertoires came from samples collected on day 63 after the first injection. Cohort 1b enrolled roughly 25 adults aged 18-55 years at a single site in Boston, USA, between 29 July and 7 August 2020. Ad26.COV2.S was a replication-incompetent adenovirus type 26 vector expressing a prefusion-stabilized SARS-CoV-2 spike protein from the original Wuhan strain. These data belong to a study of Ad26.COV2.S vaccination and SARS-CoV-2 variants (dated by TCRdb to about 2021). Regarding the study in general: Vaccine-arm donors were drawn from COV1001, a multicentre, randomized, double-blind, placebo-controlled phase I-IIa trial of Ad26.COV2.S in healthy adults. The TCR-sequenced set comprised approximately 32 samples: around 20 Ad26.COV2.S vaccine recipients, 5 placebo recipients and 8 SARS-CoV-2 convalescent individuals. The specificity and breadth of SARS-CoV-2-reactive T cell receptors after Ad26.COV2.S vaccination were assessed by TCRbeta repertoire sequencing. Trial participants were randomized into five groups of five: low-dose or high-dose Ad26.COV2.S given once or twice, or placebo on both occasions. Investigators did not know the trial group allocation while performing experiments and assessing outcomes. Ad26.COV2.S was administered intramuscularly at 5 x 10^10 or 1 x 10^11 viral particles, either as a single shot or as two shots given 56 days apart. The investigation overall reported the following: Ad26.COV2.S recipients had higher spike-specific TCR breadth than placebo recipients (P = 0.0014). Substantial breadth of spike-specific CD8+ and CD4+ T cell responses was reported after vaccination. The study was not powered for comparison of responses between vaccine doses or regimens. Comparable non-spike TCR breadth was observed between vaccine and placebo recipients, consistent with only spike being contained in the vaccine. According to the authors, total T cell responses may have been underestimated by the TCR breadth and depth analyses.

This TCR was sampled from a person between 18 and 60 years old who received the Ad26.COV2.S COVID-19 vaccine or a placebo. The sequence joins TRBV21-1 to TRBJ2-4; the tabulated D call, TRBD2, remains unverified against the DNA. TRBV21-1 is described as a pseudogene. Sequences were derived from peripheral blood, sampled in a trial of Ad26.COV2.S vaccine versus placebo. The nucleotides are TGTGCCAGCGCCCCCCTAGCGGTAGCCAAAAACATTCAGTACTTC. The translation is CASAPLAVAKNIQYF.